This record looks at one T cell receptor (beta chain) sequence and its context. Germline lookup yields CDR1 SGHTA and CDR2 FQGNSA. CDR3 size: 11 residues. Trimming removed 5 bases at V and 8 bases at J, with 9 bases between. This entry comes from a study of blood T cell repertoires in COVID-19. Study information: Whether acute or convalescent, the COVID-19 samples came from the United States, Italy and Spain.

Clones were sequenced by immunoSEQ multiplex PCR, and TCRdb holds only the in-frame ones, with some missing. This sample yields fewer than 200,000 clones, of which about 85% are seen a single time; approximately 1.3% belongs to the top ten. The sequenced material came from peripheral blood. The TCR originated in a man aged 55-75 years who had recovered from COVID-19. This chain connects TRBV7-2 to TRBJ1-2; a possible D gene is TRBD1 (6 bases). The chain's CDR3 is CASSPQGGYTF. CDR3 bases: TGTGCCAGCAGCCCACAGGGAGGCTACACCTTC.